This is a list of T cell receptor beta chains from one sample in a study of blood T cells in healthy people across ages. TCRdb re-analysed the 5' RACE reads in MiXCR, keeping a single row per CDR3 protein. The table lists about 640,000 distinct CDR3 sequences, about 30% of them singletons. Sequenced sample: blood. The source of these receptors is a woman older than 75 in good health. Both conserved end residues are part of each CDR3.

V gene,CDR3 length,CDR3 protein
TRBV12-3/TRBV12-4,14,CASSLGGQTYGYTF
TRBV7-2,16,CASSLVRNNRGHGYTF
TRBV5-1,13,CASSLEAGRGYTF
TRBV5-1,14,CASSYTSRQETQYF
TRBV5-1,15,CASSPRQGSNYGYTF
TRBV29-1,16,CSVEKLAGGGPDTQYF
TRBV2,16,CASSEPESSYNSPLHF
TRBV2,14,CASSDDRGNQPQHF
TRBV7-2,15,CASSAPGRYNSPLHF
TRBV29-1,13,CSVGGGQRNEQFF
TRBV24-1,15,CATSDQGTVGGELFF
TRBV28,12,CATLGQGYGYTF
TRBV27,14,CASRGTACNSPLHF
TRBV7-2,15,CASSSRTSGQETQYF
TRBV30,15,CAWSANGGFGYGYTF
TRBV2,14,CASFQVGGTDTQYF
TRBV19,15,CASSIYGPVTEKLFF
TRBV23-1,17,CASSQSDRDRGNYEQYF
TRBV20-1,12,CSAKTVQETQYF
TRBV7-2,13,CASSSQFNTEAFF